This passage covers 6 T cell receptor beta chains from one sample sequenced in a study of blood T cell repertoires in COVID-19. Repertoires were generated with immunoSEQ multiplex PCR, while TCRdb's copy carries only in-frame clones and drops some. The data contain over 300,000 clones, more than 70% of them seen just once; the ten biggest clones take up about 6%. What was sequenced was peripheral blood. Every receptor here comes from a man younger than 30 who had recovered from COVID-19.

The genes are TRBV10-1 and TRBJ2-7, with TRBD2 matching over 10 bases. With V trimmed by 0 bases and J by 4 bases, 6 bases remained unmatched. Germline V lookup: CDR1 WNHNN, CDR2 SYGVQD (reference sequence). This CDR3 is built from 16 residues. CDR3 in amino acids: CASSESVGTSVYEQYF. The CDR3 DNA follows: TGCGCCAGCAGTGAGTCGGTCGGGACTAGCGTGTACGAGCAGTACTTC.

The rearrangement uses TRBV4-1 and TRBJ1-4, with D unclear. The CDR3 contains 15 residues. V was cut by 0 bases and J by 2 bases, with 7 bases left in between. Germline V gene sequence: CDR1 MGHRA, CDR2 YSYEKL. Here the CDR3 DNA reads TGCGCCAGCAGCCAAGAACGGGGTACTAATGAAAAACTGTTTTTT. Translating it yields CASSQERGTNEKLFF.

The chain employs TRBV11-2 and TRBJ2-7, with 8 bases that match TRBD1. The CDR3 runs to 11 residues. Germline assignment: CDR1 SGHAT and CDR2 FQNNGV. V lost 5 bases and J lost 12; bases outside the gene matches: 6. CDR3 DNA: TGTGCCAGCAGCCCGCAGGGGGCGAGGTACTTC. Amino acids: CASSPQGARYF.

The V and J genes are TRBV12-5 and TRBJ1-3; D unresolved. From germline, CDR1 is LGHNT and CDR2 FRNRAP. This CDR3 has 17 amino acids. V lost 7 bases to trimming and J lost 2 bases, with 21 bases between them. CDR3 nucleotides: TGTGCTAGTGCTCTCTTAGTCTACGGAGACCCTGGAAACACCATATATTTT. Residues: CASALLVYGDPGNTIYF.

This clone was counted once. The DNA of the CDR3 is TGTGCCAGCAGCCCCATGACTAGGAGCTTGAACAATGAGCAGTTCTTC. Amino acid sequence: CASSPMTRSLNNEQFF. V is TRBV7-2 and J is TRBJ2-1; D may be TRBD2 (6 bases). Germline V gene sequence: CDR1 SGHTA, CDR2 FQGNSA. The V gene lost 5 bases and the J gene lost 5 bases, with 19 bases spanning the gap. This CDR3 is 16 amino acids long.

The chain uses TRBV12-5 and TRBJ2-3; 10 nucleotides match TRBD1. V lost 7 bases, J lost 3 bases, and 7 bases stayed unmatched. The CDR3 extends over 15 amino acids. From germline, CDR1 is LGHNT and CDR2 FRNRAP. The CDR3 nucleotides read TGTGCTAGTGCCCCTGGACAGGGGGTGACAGATACGCAGTATTTT. Translating gives CASAPGQGVTDTQYF.